This entry is about one TCR beta chain. The sample originates from a study of blood T cell repertoires in COVID-19. Whole-study context: Collection of acute and convalescent COVID-19 samples took place in the United States, Italy and Spain. T cells, B-cell-depleted T cells, or PBMCs provided the cDNA or gDNA that served as material.

Authors' processing steps: Amplifying reference gene primers gave estimates of nucleated cell counts. The repertoire was sequenced with immunoSEQ multiplex PCR; TCRdb's copy has only in-frame clones and lacks some. The V and J calls and clone size are taken from that table; D and trimming were inferred from the DNA. The sample contains around 180,000 clones, about 87% of which appear only once. Germline V gene lookup returns CDR1 MNHEY and CDR2 SMNVEV (reference sequence). The CDR3 has 11 amino acids. Between the trimmed V and J ends, which lost 7 bases and 8 bases, there was a span of 11 bases. Specimen: peripheral blood. The receptor was derived from a woman aged 30 to 39 with acute or convalescent COVID-19. The chain carries TRBV27 and TRBJ1-2; possible D gene TRBD1, 5 bases. CDR3 loop: CASNGGGGYTF. The CDR3 DNA sequence: TGTGCCAGCAATGGGGGAGGCGGCTACACCTTC.